A selection of T cell receptor beta chains follows, all from one sample in a study of CD8+CD57+ T cells in acquired aplastic anemia. TCRdb processed the reads anew with MiXCR; each CDR3 protein has one entry. The sample holds 75,000 to 80,000 distinct CDR3 sequences; roughly 72% are singletons and the top ten take around 80%. The material sequenced was sorted CD4+, CD8+, or CD8+CD57+ T cells (not recorded which) from PBMCs. The receptors come from a human donor with aplastic anemia. Each CDR3 is given with its conserved first and last residue. The order of the fields is J gene, D gene, clone size, V gene, CDR3 protein, CDR3 DNA. The D gene is left open where the match is weak. Clone size is shown for a subset of rows, as once, few, many or a class of expanded clone.

j_gene: TRBJ2-1
d_gene: .
abundance: .
v_gene: TRBV7-9
CDR3aa: CASSPFANEQFF
CDR3nt: TGTGCCAGCAGCCCTTTTGCTAATGAGCAGTTCTTC

j_gene: TRBJ1-5
d_gene: .
abundance: .
v_gene: TRBV19
CDR3aa: CASSKTEYSNQPQHF
CDR3nt: TGTGCCAGTAGTAAGACTGAGTATAGCAATCAGCCCCAGCATTTT

j_gene: TRBJ2-3
d_gene: TRBD1
abundance: .
v_gene: TRBV19
CDR3aa: CASIDRGSTDTQYF
CDR3nt: TGTGCCAGCATCGACAGGGGTAGCACAGATACGCAGTATTTT

j_gene: TRBJ2-7
d_gene: .
abundance: .
v_gene: TRBV7-9
CDR3aa: CASNLNGAEQYF
CDR3nt: TGTGCCAGCAACCTTAATGGGGCCGAGCAGTACTTC

j_gene: TRBJ1-1
d_gene: .
abundance: .
v_gene: TRBV24-1
CDR3aa: CATSDGLGQRNTEAFF
CDR3nt: TGTGCCACCAGTGATGGCCTTGGACAGAGAAACACTGAAGCTTTCTTT

j_gene: TRBJ1-6
d_gene: .
abundance: .
v_gene: TRBV11-2
CDR3aa: CASRPMQGNGSPLHF
CDR3nt: TGTGCCAGCAGACCCATGCAGGGGAATGGTTCACCCCTCCACTTT

j_gene: TRBJ2-7
d_gene: .
abundance: .
v_gene: TRBV7-9
CDR3aa: CASSFHGGKANEQYF
CDR3nt: TGTGCCAGCAGCTTTCACGGGGGAAAGGCGAACGAGCAGTACTTC

j_gene: TRBJ2-3
d_gene: TRBD2
abundance: .
v_gene: TRBV7-3
CDR3aa: CASSLGVLAEQYF
CDR3nt: TGTGCCAGCAGCCTCGGGGTACTAGCGGAACAGTATTTT

j_gene: TRBJ1-4
d_gene: .
abundance: once
v_gene: TRBV14
CDR3aa: CASSRPGHLEKLFF
CDR3nt: TGTGCCAGCAGCCGCCCGGGACACCTTGAAAAACTGTTTTTT

j_gene: TRBJ2-7
d_gene: TRBD2
abundance: .
v_gene: TRBV15
CDR3aa: CATSRLAGGPYEQYF
CDR3nt: TGTGCCACCAGCAGATTAGCGGGAGGTCCCTACGAGCAGTACTTC

j_gene: TRBJ2-5
d_gene: .
abundance: .
v_gene: TRBV24-1
CDR3aa: CATSDTGSQETQYF
CDR3nt: TGTGCCACCAGTGATACGGGGAGCCAAGAGACCCAGTACTTC

j_gene: TRBJ2-5
d_gene: TRBD1
abundance: .
v_gene: TRBV20-1
CDR3aa: CSAREPTGRGAQYF
CDR3nt: TGCAGTGCTAGAGAGCCGACAGGGAGAGGGGCCCAGTACTTC

j_gene: TRBJ2-2
d_gene: .
abundance: .
v_gene: TRBV29-1
CDR3aa: CSVARTGELFF
CDR3nt: TGCAGCGTTGCGAGAACCGGGGAGCTGTTTTTT

j_gene: TRBJ2-7
d_gene: TRBD2
abundance: .
v_gene: TRBV7-2
CDR3aa: CASSPAGGPYEQYF
CDR3nt: TGTGCCAGCAGCCCGGCGGGGGGGCCTTACGAGCAGTACTTC

j_gene: TRBJ2-6
d_gene: .
abundance: .
v_gene: TRBV12-3/TRBV12-4
CDR3aa: CASLRILRDSQSSGANVLTF
CDR3nt: TGTGCCAGCCTCCGTATCCTTCGGGACTCCCAAAGCTCTGGGGCCAACGTCCTGACTTTC

j_gene: TRBJ2-3
d_gene: TRBD1
abundance: .
v_gene: TRBV10-3
CDR3aa: CAISGPGQGFTDTQYF
CDR3nt: TGTGCCATCAGTGGACCGGGACAGGGTTTCACAGATACGCAGTATTTT